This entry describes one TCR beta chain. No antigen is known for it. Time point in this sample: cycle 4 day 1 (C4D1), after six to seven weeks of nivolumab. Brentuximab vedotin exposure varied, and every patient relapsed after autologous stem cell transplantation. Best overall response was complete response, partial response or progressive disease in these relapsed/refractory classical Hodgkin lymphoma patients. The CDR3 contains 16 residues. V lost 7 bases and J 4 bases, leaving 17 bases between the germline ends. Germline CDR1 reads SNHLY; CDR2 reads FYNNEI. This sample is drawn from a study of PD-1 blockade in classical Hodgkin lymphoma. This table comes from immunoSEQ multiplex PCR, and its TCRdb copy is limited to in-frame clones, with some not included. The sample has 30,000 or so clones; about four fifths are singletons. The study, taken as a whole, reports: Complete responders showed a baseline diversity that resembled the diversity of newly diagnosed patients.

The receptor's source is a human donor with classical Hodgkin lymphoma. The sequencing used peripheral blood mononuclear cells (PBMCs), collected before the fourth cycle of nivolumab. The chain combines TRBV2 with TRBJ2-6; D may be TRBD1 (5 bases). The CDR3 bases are TGTGCCAGCATGAAGGCAGGGAACTCGGGGGCCAACGTCCTGACTTTC. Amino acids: CASMKAGNSGANVLTF.